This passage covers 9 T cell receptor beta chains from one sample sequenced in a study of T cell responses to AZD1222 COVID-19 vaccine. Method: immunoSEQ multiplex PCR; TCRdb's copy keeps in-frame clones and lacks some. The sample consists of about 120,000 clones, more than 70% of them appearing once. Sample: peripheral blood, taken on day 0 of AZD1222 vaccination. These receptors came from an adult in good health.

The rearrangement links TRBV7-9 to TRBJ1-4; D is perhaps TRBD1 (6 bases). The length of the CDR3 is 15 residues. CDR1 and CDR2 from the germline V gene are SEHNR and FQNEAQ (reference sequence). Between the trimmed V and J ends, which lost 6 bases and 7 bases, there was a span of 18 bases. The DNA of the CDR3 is TGTGCCAGCAGGACCGGGACGTTCAGGGGTGAAAAACTGTTTTTT. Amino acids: CASRTGTFRGEKLFF.

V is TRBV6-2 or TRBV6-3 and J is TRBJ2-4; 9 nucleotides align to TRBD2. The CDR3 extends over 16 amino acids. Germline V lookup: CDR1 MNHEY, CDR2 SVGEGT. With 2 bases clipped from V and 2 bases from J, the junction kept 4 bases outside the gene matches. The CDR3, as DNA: TGTGCCAGCAGTTACGGGCTAGCGGGGACCAAAAACATTCAGTACTTC. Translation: CASSYGLAGTKNIQYF.

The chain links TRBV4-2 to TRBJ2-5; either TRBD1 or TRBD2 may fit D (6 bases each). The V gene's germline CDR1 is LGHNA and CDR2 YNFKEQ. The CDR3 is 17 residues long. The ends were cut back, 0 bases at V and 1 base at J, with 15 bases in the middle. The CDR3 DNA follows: TGTGCCAGCAGCCAAGATTGGGTCGGGGGCGCCCAAGAGACCCAGTACTTC. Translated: CASSQDWVGGAQETQYF.

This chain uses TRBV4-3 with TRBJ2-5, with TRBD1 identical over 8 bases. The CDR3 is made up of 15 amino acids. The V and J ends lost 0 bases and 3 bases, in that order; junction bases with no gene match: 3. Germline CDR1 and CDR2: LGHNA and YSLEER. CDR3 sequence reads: CASSQDGTGKETQYF. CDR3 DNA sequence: TGCGCCAGCAGCCAAGATGGGACAGGTAAAGAGACCCAGTACTTC.

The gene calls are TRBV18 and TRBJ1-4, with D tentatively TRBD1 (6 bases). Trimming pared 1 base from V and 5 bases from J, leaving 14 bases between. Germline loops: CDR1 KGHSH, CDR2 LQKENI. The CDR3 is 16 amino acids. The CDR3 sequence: CASSPLIVQGNEKLFF. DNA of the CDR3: TGTGCCAGCTCACCACTAATTGTACAGGGAAATGAAAAACTGTTTTTT.

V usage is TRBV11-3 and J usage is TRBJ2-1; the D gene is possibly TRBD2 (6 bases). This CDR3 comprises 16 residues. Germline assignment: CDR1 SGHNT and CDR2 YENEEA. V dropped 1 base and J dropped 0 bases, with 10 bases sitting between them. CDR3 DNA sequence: TGTGCCAGCAGCTTAGTGGCGGGGAGCTCCTACAATGAGCAGTTCTTC. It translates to CASSLVAGSSYNEQFF. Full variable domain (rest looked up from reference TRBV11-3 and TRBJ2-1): EAGVVQSPRYKIIEKKQPVAFWCNPISGHNTLYWYLQNLGQGPELLIRYENEEAVDDSQLPKDRFSAERLKGVDSTLKIQPAELGDSAVYLCASSLVAGSSYNEQFFGPGTRLTVL.

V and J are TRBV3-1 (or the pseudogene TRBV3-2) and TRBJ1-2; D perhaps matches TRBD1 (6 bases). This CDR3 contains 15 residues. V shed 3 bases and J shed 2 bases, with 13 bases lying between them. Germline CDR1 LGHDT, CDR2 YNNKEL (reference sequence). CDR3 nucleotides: TGTGCCAGCAGCCAGGCCCGCGGGGGCAACTATGGCTACACCTTC. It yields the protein CASSQARGGNYGYTF.

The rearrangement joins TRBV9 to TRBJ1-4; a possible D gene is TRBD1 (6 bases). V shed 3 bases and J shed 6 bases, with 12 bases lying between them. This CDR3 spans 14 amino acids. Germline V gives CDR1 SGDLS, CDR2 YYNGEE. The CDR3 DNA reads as TGTGCCAGCAGCGCAGGGGTGACGGATGAAAAACTGTTTTTT. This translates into CASSAGVTDEKLFF.

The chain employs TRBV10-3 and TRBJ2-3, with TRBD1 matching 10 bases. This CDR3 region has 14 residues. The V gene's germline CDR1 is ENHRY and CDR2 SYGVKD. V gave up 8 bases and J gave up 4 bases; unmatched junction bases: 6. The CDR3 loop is CAIRQGQGSDTQYF. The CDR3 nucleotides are TGTGCCATCCGGCAGGGACAGGGGTCAGATACGCAGTATTTT.